This T cell receptor beta chain was observed in a study of cytomegalovirus exposure and HLA in healthy donors. Study context: As an earlier analysis found, about 190 million T cells yielded 100 million to 130 million unique TCR beta sequences. Findings and caveats of the study: An analysis done earlier found most TCR beta V segments productive about 87% or about 30% of the time. HLA alleles showed associations with 16,951 TCR beta sequences in a later analysis, at a 0.05 false discovery rate. Per published reports, the classifier diagnosed cytomegalovirus status with high specificity and sensitivity.

The PCR ran on 60 Vbeta and 13 Jbeta primers. Clones were read by immunoSEQ multiplex PCR, and TCRdb kept only the in-frame ones, dropping some. Of fewer than 200,000 clones in the sample, more than 70% were seen once. This clone was counted once. The antigen remains undetermined. V lost 4 bases and J 6 bases, leaving 20 bases between the germline ends. Germline CDR1 and CDR2: SGDLS and YYNGEE. This CDR3 spans 16 amino acids. This sequence was found in a man between 40 and 49 years old in good health and CMV-seropositive. V and J are TRBV9 and TRBJ2-1; TRBD2 is a possible D gene (6 bases). The sequencing sample was made of PBMCs. CDR3 in amino acids: CASSPSQGLRGNEQFF. The CDR3 nucleotides are TGTGCCAGCAGCCCATCGCAGGGACTCCGAGGCAATGAGCAGTTCTTC.